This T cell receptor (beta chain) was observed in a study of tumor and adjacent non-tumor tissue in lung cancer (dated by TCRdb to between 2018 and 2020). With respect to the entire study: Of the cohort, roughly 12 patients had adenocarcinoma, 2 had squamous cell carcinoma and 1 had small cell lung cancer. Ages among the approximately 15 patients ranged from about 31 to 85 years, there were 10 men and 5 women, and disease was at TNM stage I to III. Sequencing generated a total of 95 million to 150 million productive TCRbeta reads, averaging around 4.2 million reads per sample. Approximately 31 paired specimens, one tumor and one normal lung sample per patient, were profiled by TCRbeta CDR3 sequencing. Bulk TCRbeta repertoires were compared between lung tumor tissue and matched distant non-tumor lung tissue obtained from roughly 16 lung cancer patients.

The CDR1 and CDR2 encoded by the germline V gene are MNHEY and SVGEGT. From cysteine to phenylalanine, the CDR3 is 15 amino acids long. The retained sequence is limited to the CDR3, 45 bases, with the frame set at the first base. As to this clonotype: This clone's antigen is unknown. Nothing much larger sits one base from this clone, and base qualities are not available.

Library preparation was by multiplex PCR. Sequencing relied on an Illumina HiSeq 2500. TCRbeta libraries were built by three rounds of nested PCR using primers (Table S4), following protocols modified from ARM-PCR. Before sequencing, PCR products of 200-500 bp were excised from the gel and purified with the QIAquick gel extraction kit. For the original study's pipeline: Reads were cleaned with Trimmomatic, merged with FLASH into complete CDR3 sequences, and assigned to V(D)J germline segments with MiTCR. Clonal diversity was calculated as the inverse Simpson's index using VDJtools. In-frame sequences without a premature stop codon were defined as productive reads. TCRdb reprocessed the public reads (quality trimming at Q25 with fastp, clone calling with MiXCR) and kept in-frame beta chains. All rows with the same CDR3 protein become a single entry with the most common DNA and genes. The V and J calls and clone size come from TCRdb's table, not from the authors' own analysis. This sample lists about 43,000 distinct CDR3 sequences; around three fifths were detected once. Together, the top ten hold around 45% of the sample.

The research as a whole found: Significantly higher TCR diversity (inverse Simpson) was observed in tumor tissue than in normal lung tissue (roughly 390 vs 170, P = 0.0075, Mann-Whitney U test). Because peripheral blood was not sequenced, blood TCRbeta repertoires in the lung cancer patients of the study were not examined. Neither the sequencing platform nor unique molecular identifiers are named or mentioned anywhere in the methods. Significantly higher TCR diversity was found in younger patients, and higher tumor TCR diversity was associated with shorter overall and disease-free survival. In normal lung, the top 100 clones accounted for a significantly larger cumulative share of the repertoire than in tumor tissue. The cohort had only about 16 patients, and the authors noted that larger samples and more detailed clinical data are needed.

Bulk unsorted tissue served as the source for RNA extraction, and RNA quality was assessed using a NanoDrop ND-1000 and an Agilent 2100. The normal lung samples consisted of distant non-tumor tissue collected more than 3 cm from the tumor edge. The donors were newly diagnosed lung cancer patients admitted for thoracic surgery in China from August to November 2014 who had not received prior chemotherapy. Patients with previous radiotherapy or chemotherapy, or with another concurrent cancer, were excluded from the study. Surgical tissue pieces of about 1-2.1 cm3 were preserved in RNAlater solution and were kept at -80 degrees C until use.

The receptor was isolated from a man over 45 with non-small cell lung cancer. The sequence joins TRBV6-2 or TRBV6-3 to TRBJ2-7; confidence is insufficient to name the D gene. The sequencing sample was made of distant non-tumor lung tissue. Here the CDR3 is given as CANSYELDWTYEQYF. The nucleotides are TGTGCTAACAGTTACGAATTAGATTGGACCTACGAGCAGTACTTC.